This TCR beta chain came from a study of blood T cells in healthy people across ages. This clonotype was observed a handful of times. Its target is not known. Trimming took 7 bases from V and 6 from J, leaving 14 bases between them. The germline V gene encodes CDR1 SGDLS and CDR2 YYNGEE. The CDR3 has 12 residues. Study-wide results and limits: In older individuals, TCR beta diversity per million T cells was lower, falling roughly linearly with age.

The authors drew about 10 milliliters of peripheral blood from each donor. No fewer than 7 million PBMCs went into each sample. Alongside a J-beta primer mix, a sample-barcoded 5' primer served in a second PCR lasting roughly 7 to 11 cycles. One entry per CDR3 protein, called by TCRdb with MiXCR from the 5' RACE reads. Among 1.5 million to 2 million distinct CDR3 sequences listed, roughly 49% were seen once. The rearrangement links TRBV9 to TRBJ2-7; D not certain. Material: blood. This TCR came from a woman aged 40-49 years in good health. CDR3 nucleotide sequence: TGTGCCAGCTCCAAAAACCCCTCCGAGCAGTACTTC. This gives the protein CASSKNPSEQYF.